These T cell receptor beta chains were read from a single sample in a study of cytomegalovirus exposure and HLA in healthy donors. Assay: immunoSEQ multiplex PCR; the TCRdb copy retains only in-frame clones and omits some. Found here are under 150,000 clones, 85% to 90% of them singletons; the top ten hold under 2%. The sequenced sample was PBMCs. The origin of the receptors is a young woman in good health and CMV-seronegative. Both conserved end residues are part of each CDR3. A D gene is named only where the DNA matches it firmly. Only some rows state a clone size, as once, few, many or a class for expanded clones.

D	V	length	J	size	DNA	CDR3
TRBD1	TRBV7-3	12	TRBJ2-1	once	TGTGCCAGCAGCGAAAGGACAGGCGTGAAGTTCTTC	CASSERTGVKFF
NA	TRBV6-5	14	TRBJ1-2	NA	TGTGCCAGCAGACACCGGGACACCTTCTATGGCTACACCTTC	CASRHRDTFYGYTF
TRBD1	TRBV10-2	16	TRBJ1-1	NA	TGCGCCAGCAGTAGGGGTGACAGGGTAGGGAACACTGAAGCTTTCTTT	CASSRGDRVGNTEAFF
TRBD2	TRBV7-9	16	TRBJ2-2	once	TGTGCCAGCAAGCCGAGCCGGGGGGCGAACACCGGGGAGCTGTTTTTT	CASKPSRGANTGELFF
NA	TRBV7-2	18	TRBJ2-6	NA	TGTGCCAGCAGCCGCAGGGTTCCCTCTCCCTCTGGGGCCAACGTCCTGACTTTC	CASSRRVPSPSGANVLTF
NA	TRBV28	16	TRBJ2-7	NA	TGTGCCAGCAGAATCACCCGGGGATCTGGGTTCTACGAGCAGTACTTC	CASRITRGSGFYEQYF
NA	TRBV5-6	15	TRBJ2-7	NA	TGTGCCAGCAGCTTGGCCGCCAGGCTGGGCTACGAGCAGTACTTC	CASSLAARLGYEQYF
NA	TRBV18	17	TRBJ1-1	NA	TGTGCCAGCTCACCAGGACAGATTTTTGATAAGTACACTGAAGCTTTCTTT	CASSPGQIFDKYTEAFF
TRBD1	TRBV5-6	15	TRBJ2-7	NA	TGTGCCAGCAGCCGACGGGACAGGTTCTCCTACGAGCAGTACTTC	CASSRRDRFSYEQYF
NA	TRBV5-5	14	TRBJ2-7	few	TGTGCCAGCAGCTTGTATGACAGAAGCTACGAGCAGTACTTC	CASSLYDRSYEQYF
NA	TRBV4-2	17	TRBJ2-3	NA	TGTGCCAGCAGCCAATCAATCCTTCGGAATGGAGTGGATACGCAGTATTTT	CASSQSILRNGVDTQYF
NA	TRBV25-1	15	TRBJ2-7	NA	TGTGCCAGCAGTGAATATTCGTCAGGGTCCTACGAGCAGTACTTC	CASSEYSSGSYEQYF
TRBD1	TRBV13	15	TRBJ2-7	NA	TGTGCCAGCAGCTTAGCCGGGACAGGGGTCTACGAGCAGTACTTC	CASSLAGTGVYEQYF